This TCR beta chain emerged from a study of blood T cell repertoires in COVID-19. Patients from Seattle were sampled longitudinally, starting during active infection. V lost 4 bases to trimming and J lost 3 bases, with 12 bases between them. This CDR3 is 14 amino acids long. In germline, CDR1 is ENHRY, CDR2 SYGVKD. There are a few counts of this clone. Method: immunoSEQ multiplex PCR; TCRdb's copy keeps in-frame clones and lacks some. The repertoire consists of 85,000 to 120,000 clones, with roughly 92% occurring once and the leading ten covering more than 1.5%. Sample: peripheral blood. The chain joins TRBV10-3 to TRBJ1-2; D might be TRBD1 (6 bases). The sequence was collected from a woman in her forties or fifties with COVID-19, enrolled during active disease. CDR3 protein: CAISGMRTDYGYTF. In DNA form, the CDR3 reads TGTGCCATCAGTGGTATGAGGACAGACTATGGCTACACCTTC.